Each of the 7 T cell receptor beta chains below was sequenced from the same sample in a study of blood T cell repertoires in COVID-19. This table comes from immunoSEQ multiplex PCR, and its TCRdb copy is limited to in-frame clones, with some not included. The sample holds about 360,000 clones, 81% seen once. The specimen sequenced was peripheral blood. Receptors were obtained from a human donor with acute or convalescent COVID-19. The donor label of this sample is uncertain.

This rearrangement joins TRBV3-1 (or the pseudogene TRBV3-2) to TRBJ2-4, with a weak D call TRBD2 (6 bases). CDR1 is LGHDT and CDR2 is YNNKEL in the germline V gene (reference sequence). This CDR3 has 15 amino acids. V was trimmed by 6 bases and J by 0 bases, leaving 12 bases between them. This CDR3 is CASRGGGAAKNIQYF. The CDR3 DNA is TGTGCCAGCAGGGGCGGAGGGGCAGCCAAAAACATTCAGTACTTC.

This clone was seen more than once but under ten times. The CDR3 loop reads CASSHGTRSRPQHF. The CDR3 DNA reads as TGCGCCAGCAGCCACGGGACACGCTCCCGTCCCCAGCATTTT. This sequence joins TRBV4-1 and TRBJ1-5; D perhaps matches TRBD1 (6 bases). Trimming pared 3 bases from V and 10 bases from J, leaving 16 bases between. The CDR3 contains 14 residues. CDR1 is MGHRA, CDR2 YSYEKL, per germline.

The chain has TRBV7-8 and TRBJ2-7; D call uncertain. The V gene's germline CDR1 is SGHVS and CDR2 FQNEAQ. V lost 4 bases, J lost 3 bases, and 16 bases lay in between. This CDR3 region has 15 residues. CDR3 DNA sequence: TGTGCCAGCAGCTCCCGACCGAACGGCGGCTACGAGCAGTACTTC. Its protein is CASSSRPNGGYEQYF.

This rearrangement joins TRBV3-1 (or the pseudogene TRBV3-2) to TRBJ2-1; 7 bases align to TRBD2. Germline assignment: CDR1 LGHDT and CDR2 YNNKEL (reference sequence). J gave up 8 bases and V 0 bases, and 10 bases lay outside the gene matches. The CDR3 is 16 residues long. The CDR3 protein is CASSQDLAAPSDEQFF. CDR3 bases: TGTGCCAGCAGCCAAGACCTAGCGGCCCCCTCCGATGAGCAGTTCTTC.

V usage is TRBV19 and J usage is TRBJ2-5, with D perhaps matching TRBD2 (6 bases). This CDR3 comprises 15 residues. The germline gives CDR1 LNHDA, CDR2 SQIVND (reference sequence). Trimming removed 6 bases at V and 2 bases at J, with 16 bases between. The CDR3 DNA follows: TGTGCCAGTAGCATCGAGGCCGGGACTCAAGAGACCCAGTACTTC. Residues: CASSIEAGTQETQYF.

The CDR3: CSVELAGSSYNEQFF. CDR3 bases: TGCAGCGTTGAACTGGCGGGGAGCTCCTACAATGAGCAGTTCTTC. The V and J genes are TRBV29-1 and TRBJ2-1, with D maybe TRBD2 (6 bases). The germline V and J ends were trimmed by 2 bases and 0 bases, with 11 bases remaining between them. CDR1 and CDR2 (germline): SQVTM, ANQGSEA. This CDR3 has 15 amino acids.

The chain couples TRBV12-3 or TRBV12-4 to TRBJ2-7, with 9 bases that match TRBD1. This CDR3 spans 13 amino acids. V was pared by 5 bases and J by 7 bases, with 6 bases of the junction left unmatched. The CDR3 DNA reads TGTGCCAGCAGTACGGGGGACAGGGTTGAGCAGTACTTC. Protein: CASSTGDRVEQYF.